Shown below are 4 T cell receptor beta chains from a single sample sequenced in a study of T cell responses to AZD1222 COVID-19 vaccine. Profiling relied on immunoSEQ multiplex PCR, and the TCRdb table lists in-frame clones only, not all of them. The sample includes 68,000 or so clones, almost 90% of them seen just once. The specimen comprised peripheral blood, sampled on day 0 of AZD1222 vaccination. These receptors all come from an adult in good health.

This CDR3 is CASSQGSGTGELFF. The CDR3 region has the DNA TGTGCCAGCAGCCAAGGCTCGGGAACCGGGGAGCTGTTTTTT. This sequence joins TRBV3-1 (or the pseudogene TRBV3-2) and TRBJ2-2; D is possibly TRBD2 (5 bases). The germline CDR1 and CDR2 sequences are LGHDT and YNNKEL (reference sequence). Trimming cost V 1 base and J 5 bases, with 8 bases left between them. The CDR3 is 14 residues long.

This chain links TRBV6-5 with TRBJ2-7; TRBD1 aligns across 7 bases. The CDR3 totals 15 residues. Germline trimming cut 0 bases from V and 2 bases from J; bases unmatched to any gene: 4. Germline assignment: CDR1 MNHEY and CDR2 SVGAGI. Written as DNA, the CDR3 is TGTGCCAGCAGTTACTCGAGGGACAGAACCTACGAGCAGTACTTC. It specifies CASSYSRDRTYEQYF.

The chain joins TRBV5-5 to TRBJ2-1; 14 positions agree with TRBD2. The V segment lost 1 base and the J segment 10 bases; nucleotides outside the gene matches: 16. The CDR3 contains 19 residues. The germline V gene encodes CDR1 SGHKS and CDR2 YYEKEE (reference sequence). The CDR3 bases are TGTGCCAGCAGCTTGTTTTCTGTGGCAGAGACTAGCGGGAGGGGAGAGCAGTTCTTC. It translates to CASSLFSVAETSGRGEQFF.

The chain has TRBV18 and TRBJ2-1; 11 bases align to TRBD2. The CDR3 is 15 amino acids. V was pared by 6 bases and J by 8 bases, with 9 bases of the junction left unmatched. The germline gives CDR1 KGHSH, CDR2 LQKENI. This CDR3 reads CASSQTSGTGYEQFF. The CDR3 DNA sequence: TGTGCCAGCTCCCAGACTAGCGGGACTGGCTATGAGCAGTTCTTC. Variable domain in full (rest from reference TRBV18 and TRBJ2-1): NAGVMQNPRHLVRRRGQEARLRCSPMKGHSHVYWYRQLPEEGLKFMVYLQKENIIDESGMPKERFSAEFPKEGPSILRIQQVVRGDSAAYFCASSQTSGTGYEQFFGPGTRLTVL.